Detailed here is one T cell receptor beta chain. This clone was counted a single time. Its antigen is still unknown. No base quality values were provided; no much bigger clone lies one nucleotide off. This sample was taken from a study of immune cell composition in non-small cell lung cancer (dated by TCRdb to between 2016 and 2019). Notes on the research overall: Histologic subtype, mostly lung adenocarcinoma or squamous cell carcinoma, was determined with H&E together with p63, CK5, Napsin A and TTF-1 immunohistochemistry. For supplementary cohort #1, made up of nine to ten lung adenocarcinoma cases, paired tumour/lung TCR-beta sequencing was done and TIL populations were generated so that tumour reactivity could be assessed. Several tumour specimens with TCR-beta data were of rare histological subtypes and were excluded from the subtype comparisons. TCR-beta sequencing (Adaptive Biotechnologies) was performed on about 37 paired NSCLC tumour and non-adjacent lung specimens plus 26 tumour-only specimens. General findings and caveats noted by the study authors: Nearly half of NSCLC cases had tumour-associated clones >0.5%, with about 80% of squamous carcinomas showing such clones compared with 33% of adenocarcinomas. Significantly higher Top 10 clone scores and productive clonality were observed in lung squamous cell carcinoma than in lung adenocarcinoma tumours. The reactivity cohort contained only 9 to 10 cases, and the tumour-reactive clones were not shown to have sequences in common with the dominant in vivo tumour-associated clones. No significant correlation was found between tumour TCR-beta clonality and smoking pack-years. Across about 10 adenocarcinoma cases, TIL tumour reactivity correlated strongly with maximal tumour-associated clone frequency but not with overall clonality.

A two-step multiplex PCR amplified TCR-beta CDR3 regions from genomic DNA, and the second step of the PCR added Illumina-compatible adaptors. As a commercial immunoSEQ service, TCR-beta immunosequencing was carried out on an Illumina platform. The study's processing was this. Repertoires were described by productive clonality and by Top 10 Clones, which is the percentage of T-cell templates coming from the ten most frequent sequences. Productive clonality had a range of 0 to 1, where 1 means a monoclonal population. Using log10 scatter plots, tumour-associated clones were identified as sequences that made up at least 0.1% of tumour T-cell templates yet were absent from the matched non-adjacent lung. Student's t-tests were used for two-group comparisons, ANOVA for comparisons across stages, and linear regression for relationships, with analyses done in GraphPad Prism7 and R. In TCRdb, the immuneACCESS table is reduced to in-frame sequences with V and J assigned. These tables do not hold every clone; where another copy was compared, an unresolved V gene accounts for under half, and the others remain unexplained. Clone size and V and J calls were adopted from that table, with D and trimming inferred from the DNA. This sample holds fewer than 15,000 clones; around 69% were observed only once. The leading ten clones occupy 7.5% of the sample.

Via the germline V gene, CDR1 is MGHRA and CDR2 YSYEKL. The junction shows trimming of 2 bases on V and 0 bases on J, and the gene matches do not reach 8 bases of it. The CDR3 spans 20 residues, from the cysteine through the phenylalanine. Left in the record is the CDR3 DNA by itself, 60 bases read in frame from the first base. Genomic DNA was isolated with the QIAamp DNA kit from frozen aliquots of single-cell suspensions that had not been sorted. The tumour samples consisted of non-small cell lung cancer tissue that had been surgically resected. Tissues were received within 2 hours of resection and were immediately processed into single-cell suspensions. Tissue was mechanically dissociated and enzymatically digested with DNase I, collagenase I and hyaluronidase for approximately 32 minutes at 37 °C, then filtered and RBC-lysed.

The receptor's source is a human donor with non-small cell lung cancer. Sequencing used lung tumor tissue. In this chain, TRBV4-1 is recombined with TRBJ2-2; 14 bases in between match TRBD2. CDR3 reads: CASSQPKGLAGASNTGELFF. The bases are TGCGCCAGCAGCCAACCTAAGGGACTAGCGGGGGCCTCGAACACCGGGGAGCTGTTTTTT.